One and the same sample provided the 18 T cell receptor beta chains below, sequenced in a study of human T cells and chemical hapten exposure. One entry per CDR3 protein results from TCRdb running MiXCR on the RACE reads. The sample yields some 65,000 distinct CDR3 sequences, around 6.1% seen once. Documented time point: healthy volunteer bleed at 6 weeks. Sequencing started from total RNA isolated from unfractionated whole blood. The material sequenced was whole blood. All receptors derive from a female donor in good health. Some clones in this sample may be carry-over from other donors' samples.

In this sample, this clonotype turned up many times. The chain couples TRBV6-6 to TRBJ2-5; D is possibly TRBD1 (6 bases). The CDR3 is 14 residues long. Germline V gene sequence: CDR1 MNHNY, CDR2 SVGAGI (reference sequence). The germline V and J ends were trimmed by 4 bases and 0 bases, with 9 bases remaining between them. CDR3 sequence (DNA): TGTGCCAGCAGTTCCGCAGGGGACCAAGAGACCCAGTACTTC. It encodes CASSSAGDQETQYF.

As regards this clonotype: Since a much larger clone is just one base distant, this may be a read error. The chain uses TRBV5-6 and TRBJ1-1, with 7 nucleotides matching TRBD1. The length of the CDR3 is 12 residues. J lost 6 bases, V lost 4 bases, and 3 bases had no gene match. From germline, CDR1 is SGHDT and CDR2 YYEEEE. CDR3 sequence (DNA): TGTGCCAGCAGCCTACAGGGGTCTGAAGCTTTCTTT. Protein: CASSLQGSEAFF.

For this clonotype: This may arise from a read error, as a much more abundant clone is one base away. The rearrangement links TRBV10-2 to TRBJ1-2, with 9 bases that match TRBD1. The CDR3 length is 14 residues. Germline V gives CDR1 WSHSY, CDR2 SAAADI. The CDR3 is CASSESQGAGGDTF. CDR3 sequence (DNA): TGCGCCAGCAGTGAGTCACAGGGGGCAGGTGGCGACACCTTC.

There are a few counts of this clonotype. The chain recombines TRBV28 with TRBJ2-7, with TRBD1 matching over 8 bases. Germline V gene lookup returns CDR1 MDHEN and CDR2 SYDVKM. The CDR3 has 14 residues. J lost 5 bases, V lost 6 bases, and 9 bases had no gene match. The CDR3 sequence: CASRRTGRWDEQYF. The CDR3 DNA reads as TGTGCCAGCAGGAGGACAGGGCGTTGGGACGAGCAGTACTTC.

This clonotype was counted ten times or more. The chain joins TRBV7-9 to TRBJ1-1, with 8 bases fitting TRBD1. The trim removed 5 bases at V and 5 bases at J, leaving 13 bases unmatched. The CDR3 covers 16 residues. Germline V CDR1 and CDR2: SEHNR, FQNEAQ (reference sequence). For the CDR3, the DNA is TGTGCCAGCAGCCAACCCCGGGGACAGGTCAGGACTGAAGCTTTCTTT. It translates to CASSQPRGQVRTEAFF.

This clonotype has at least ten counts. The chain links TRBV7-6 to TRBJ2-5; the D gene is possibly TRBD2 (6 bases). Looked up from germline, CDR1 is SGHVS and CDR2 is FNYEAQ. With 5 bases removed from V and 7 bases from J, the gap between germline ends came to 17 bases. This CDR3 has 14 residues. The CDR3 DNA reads TGTGCCAGCAGCCCTCCCGGAGGGCAGCCGACCCAGTACTTC. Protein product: CASSPPGGQPTQYF.

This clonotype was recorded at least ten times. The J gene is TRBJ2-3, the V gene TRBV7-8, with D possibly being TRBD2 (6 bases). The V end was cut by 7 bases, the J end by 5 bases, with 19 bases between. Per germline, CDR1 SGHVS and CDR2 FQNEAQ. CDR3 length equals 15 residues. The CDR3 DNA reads TGTGCCAGCATCCCTAGGGGAGGAATGTTAGATACGCAGTATTTT. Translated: CASIPRGGMLDTQYF.

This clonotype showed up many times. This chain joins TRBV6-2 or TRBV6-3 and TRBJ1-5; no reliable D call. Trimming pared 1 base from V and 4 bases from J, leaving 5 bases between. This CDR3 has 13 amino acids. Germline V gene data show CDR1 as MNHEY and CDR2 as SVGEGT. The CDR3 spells CASSYLGNQPQHF. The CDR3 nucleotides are TGTGCCAGCAGTTACTTGGGAAATCAGCCCCAGCATTTT.

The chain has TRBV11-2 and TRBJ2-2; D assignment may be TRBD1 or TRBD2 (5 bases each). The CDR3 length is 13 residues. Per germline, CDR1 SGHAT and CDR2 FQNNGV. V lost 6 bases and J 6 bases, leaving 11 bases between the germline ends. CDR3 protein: CASRGPGPGELFF. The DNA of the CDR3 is TGTGCCAGCAGGGGACCGGGACCCGGGGAGCTGTTTTTT.

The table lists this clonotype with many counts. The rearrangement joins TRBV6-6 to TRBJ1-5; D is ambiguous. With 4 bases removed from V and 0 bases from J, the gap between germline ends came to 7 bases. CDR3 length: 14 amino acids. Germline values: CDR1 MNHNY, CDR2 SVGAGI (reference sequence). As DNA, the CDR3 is TGTGCCAGCAGTTTTCATAATAGCAATCAGCCCCAGCATTTT. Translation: CASSFHNSNQPQHF.

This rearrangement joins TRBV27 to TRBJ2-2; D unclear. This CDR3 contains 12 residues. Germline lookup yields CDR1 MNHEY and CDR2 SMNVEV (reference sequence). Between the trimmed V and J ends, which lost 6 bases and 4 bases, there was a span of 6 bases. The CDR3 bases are TGTGCCAGCAGGGCCTTCACCGGGGAGCTGTTTTTT. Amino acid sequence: CASRAFTGELFF.

The CDR3 sequence is CASSSLADNEQFF. The CDR3 DNA follows: TGTGCCAGCAGCTCTCTAGCGGACAATGAGCAGTTCTTC. J is TRBJ2-1 and V is TRBV11-2; 7 nucleotides align to TRBD2. The length of the CDR3 is 13 residues. J lost 5 bases, V lost 4 bases, and 2 bases had no gene match. Germline V CDR1 and CDR2: SGHAT, FQNNGV.

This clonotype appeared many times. The CDR3 region is CSVQQGNAYEQYF. The CDR3 nucleotides read TGCAGCGTTCAACAGGGTAATGCGTACGAGCAGTACTTC. The chain employs TRBV29-1 and TRBJ2-7; the D gene is possibly TRBD1 (6 bases). V lost 5 bases and J lost 4, with 15 bases in between. The CDR3 is 13 residues long. Germline V gene data show CDR1 as SQVTM and CDR2 as ANQGSEA.

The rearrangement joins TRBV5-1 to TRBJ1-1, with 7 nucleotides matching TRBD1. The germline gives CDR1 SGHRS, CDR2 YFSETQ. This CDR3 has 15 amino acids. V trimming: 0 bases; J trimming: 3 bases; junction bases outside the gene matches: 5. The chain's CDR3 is CASSLGQGPDTEAFF. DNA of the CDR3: TGCGCCAGCAGCTTGGGACAGGGCCCCGACACTGAAGCTTTCTTT.

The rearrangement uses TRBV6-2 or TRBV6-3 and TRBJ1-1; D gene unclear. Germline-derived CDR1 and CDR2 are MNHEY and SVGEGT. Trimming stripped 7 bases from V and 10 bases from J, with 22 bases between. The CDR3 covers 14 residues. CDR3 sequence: CASKEVGKNPGAFF. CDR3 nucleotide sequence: TGTGCCAGCAAAGAAGTCGGGAAGAACCCGGGAGCTTTCTTT.

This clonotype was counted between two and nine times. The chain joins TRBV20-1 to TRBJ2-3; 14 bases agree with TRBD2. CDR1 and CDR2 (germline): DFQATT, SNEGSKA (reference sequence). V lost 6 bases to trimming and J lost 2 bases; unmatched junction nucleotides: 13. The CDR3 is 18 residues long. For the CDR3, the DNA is TGCAGTGCCACGACTAGCGGGAGGGGCCCGCGGTCCACAGATACGCAGTATTTT. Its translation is CSATTSGRGPRSTDTQYF.

The CDR3 loop reads CASTLGRITDTQYF. CDR3 bases: TGTGCCAGTACCCTAGGGAGGATCACAGATACGCAGTATTTT. The rearrangement joins TRBV19 to TRBJ2-3, with D perhaps TRBD2 (6 bases). Deletions cut 7 bases from V and 2 bases from J, with 13 bases between. Germline V lookup: CDR1 LNHDA, CDR2 SQIVND (reference sequence). This CDR3 spans 14 amino acids.

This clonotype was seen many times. CDR3 sequence (DNA): TGCAGTGCTAGAGACCAGTGGGGGCAGTTCTTC. Translated, it gives CSARDQWGQFF. The chain carries TRBV20-1 and TRBJ2-1; D unresolved. The CDR3 is 11 amino acids. V was trimmed by 0 bases and J by 12 bases, leaving 9 bases between them. In germline, CDR1 is DFQATT, CDR2 SNEGSKA (reference sequence).